These 19 T cell receptor beta chains were all obtained from the same sample, sequenced in a study of early T cells in non-severe SARS-CoV-2 infection. A single record per CDR3 protein comes from TCRdb applying MiXCR to the 5' RACE reads. The sample has some 71,000 distinct CDR3 sequences, 9% to 10% seen once. This material consisted of whole blood, taken at baseline. These receptors came from an adult who was a healthcare worker with PCR-confirmed SARS-CoV-2 infection or an uninfected control (not recorded which).

The chain combines TRBV20-1 with TRBJ1-6; no firm D call. CDR1 is DFQATT and CDR2 is SNEGSKA in the germline V gene (reference sequence). The V end lost 3 bases, the J end lost 9 bases, and 12 bases lay between the germline ends. CDR3 length: 13 residues. The CDR3 nucleotides are TGCAGTGCTAGGGTGAGAGATGGTTCACCCCTCCACTTT. Protein product: CSARVRDGSPLHF.

This clonotype was observed many times. J is TRBJ2-7 and V is TRBV10-3, with 7 nucleotides matching TRBD1. The CDR3 covers 11 residues. Looked up from germline, CDR1 is ENHRY and CDR2 is SYGVKD. V dropped 11 bases and J dropped 4; count of bases not matched to a gene: 5. DNA of the CDR3: TGTGCCTCAGGGGGAGCTTACGAGCAGTACTTC. This gives the protein CASGGAYEQYF.

This clonotype was counted between two and nine times. The chain has TRBV7-2 and TRBJ2-3; D call uncertain. Germline assignment: CDR1 SGHTA and CDR2 FQGNSA. The V gene lost 6 bases and the J gene lost 1 base, with 11 bases spanning the gap. The CDR3 runs 14 residues. The CDR3: CASRYRGGTDTQYF. For the CDR3, the DNA is TGTGCCAGCAGGTACCGTGGGGGCACAGATACGCAGTATTTT.

This clonotype was counted a few times. The rearrangement links TRBV6-2 or TRBV6-3 to TRBJ2-2, with TRBD2 as a possible D gene (5 bases). Trimming shortened V by 6 bases and J by 1 base, and 9 bases separated the two germline ends. CDR1 and CDR2 from the germline V gene are MNHEY and SVGEGT. The CDR3 is 14 amino acids. The CDR3 coding sequence is TGTGCCAGCAGGGACTCAGGGAACACCGGGGAGCTGTTTTTT. Protein: CASRDSGNTGELFF.

The genes are TRBV28 and TRBJ1-2; D not certain. The CDR3 runs to 14 residues. Trimming took 4 bases from V and 6 from J, leaving 15 bases between them. The germline CDR1 and CDR2 sequences are MDHEN and SYDVKM. CDR3 bases: TGTGCCAGCAGTTCCCCCGGCTTTCGGGATGGCTACACCTTC. Its protein is CASSSPGFRDGYTF.

In its sample, this clonotype is medium-sized. This chain joins TRBV12-3 or TRBV12-4 and TRBJ1-1, with D tentatively TRBD1 (6 bases). Trimming stripped 5 bases from V and 2 bases from J, with 9 bases between. The CDR3 length is 13 residues. CDR3 loop: CASSRTDNTEAFF. The DNA of the CDR3 is TGTGCCAGCAGTCGGACAGACAACACTGAAGCTTTCTTT.

The chain is built from TRBV28 and TRBJ1-6, with a tentative D call TRBD1 (6 bases). CDR3 length: 15 residues. Germline CDR1 reads MDHEN; CDR2 reads SYDVKM. Trimming cost V 7 bases and J 8 bases, with 18 bases left between them. This CDR3 reads CASTGASTSYSPLHF. The CDR3 nucleotides read TGTGCCAGCACAGGGGCCTCAACTTCCTATTCACCCCTCCACTTT.

This clonotype was seen at least ten times. The rearrangement joins TRBV4-3 to TRBJ1-1; D gene ambiguous. The CDR3 runs to 13 residues. V dropped 4 bases and J dropped 7 bases, with 13 bases sitting between them. Germline loops: CDR1 LGHNA, CDR2 YSLEER. The CDR3 sequence: CASSLNFGDEAFF. DNA for the CDR3: TGCGCCAGCAGCCTGAATTTCGGGGATGAAGCTTTCTTT.

This clonotype was seen at least ten times. The rearrangement links TRBV20-1 to TRBJ2-3, with D possibly TRBD2 on 6 matching bases. This CDR3 region has 15 residues. Germline CDR1 is DFQATT and CDR2 is SNEGSKA (reference sequence). V lost 3 bases to trimming and J lost 0 bases, with 13 bases between them. The CDR3 protein is CSASFSGGSTDTQYF. In nucleotides, the CDR3 is TGCAGTGCTAGCTTTAGCGGAGGGAGCACAGATACGCAGTATTTT.

This clonotype was observed at least ten times. The J gene is TRBJ1-2, the V gene TRBV7-2; D unclear. Per germline, CDR1 SGHTA and CDR2 FQGNSA. CDR3 length: 14 amino acids. The germline V and J ends were trimmed by 5 bases and 4 bases, with 14 bases remaining between them. This CDR3 is CASSPGDTFYGYTF. CDR3 DNA: TGTGCCAGCAGCCCCGGCGATACGTTCTATGGCTACACCTTC.

This clonotype was counted only a few times. The chain has TRBV5-1 and TRBJ1-1; no firm D call. The CDR3 length is 13 residues. Germline V lookup: CDR1 SGHRS, CDR2 YFSETQ. The V gene lost 2 bases and the J gene lost 7 bases, with 12 bases spanning the gap. In nucleotides, the CDR3 is TGCGCCAGCAGCTTTGAGGGCCCCCTTGAAGCTTTCTTT. Translation: CASSFEGPLEAFF.

This clonotype has more than one count but fewer than ten. This chain joins TRBV12-3 or TRBV12-4 and TRBJ1-2; perhaps TRBD1 as D (5 bases). There are 11 residues in the CDR3. The V end was cut by 6 bases, the J end by 5 bases, with 7 bases between. The DNA for the CDR3 is TGTGCCAGCAGCCGGGGGTATGGCTACACCTTC. Residues: CASSRGYGYTF.

This clonotype was seen a handful of times. The rearrangement joins TRBV10-3 to TRBJ2-7; weak D call: TRBD2 (6 bases). CDR1 ENHRY and CDR2 SYGVKD come from the germline V gene. V was cut by 0 bases and J by 5 bases, with 14 bases left in between. CDR3 length: 15 amino acids. The DNA of the CDR3 is TGTGCCATCAGTGAGTCGTCGGGGCGCGGGAACGAGCAGTACTTC. It is translated as CAISESSGRGNEQYF.

This clonotype was counted a few times. The CDR3 DNA is TGTGCCAGCAGCTTGTCGGCAGGGGAGGACAATCAGCCCCAGCATTTT. Amino acid sequence: CASSLSAGEDNQPQHF. This chain joins TRBV5-5 and TRBJ1-5; the D gene is possibly TRBD1 (6 bases). CDR3 length: 16 residues. Trimming stripped 1 base from V and 3 bases from J, with 14 bases between. Germline V CDR1 and CDR2: SGHKS, YYEKEE (reference sequence). Combining the CDR3 with reference TRBV5-5 and TRBJ1-5 gives the whole variable domain DAGVTQSPTHLIKTRGQQVTLRCSPISGHKSVSWYQQVLGQGPQFIFQYYEKEERGRGNFPDRFSARQFPNYSSELNVNALLLGDSALYLCASSLSAGEDNQPQHFGDGTRLSIL.

This clonotype came up a few times. J is TRBJ2-3 and V is TRBV6-2 or TRBV6-3, with 9 bases lining up with TRBD2. Trimming cost V 8 bases and J 1 base; bases outside gene matches: 16. Germline CDR1 reads MNHEY; CDR2 reads SVGEGT. CDR3 length: 18 amino acids. CDR3 protein: CASFKSSGRPQRTDTQYF. Written as DNA, the CDR3 is TGTGCCAGCTTTAAGTCGAGCGGGAGGCCTCAACGCACAGATACGCAGTATTTT.

This clonotype was recorded a few times. The chain carries TRBV7-8 and TRBJ2-7; 7 positions match TRBD1. The germline gives CDR1 SGHVS, CDR2 FQNEAQ. Losses at the gene ends were 5 bases for V and 0 bases for J; bases not matched to a gene: 7. The CDR3 loop spans 15 amino acids. The CDR3 DNA reads as TGTGCCAGCAGCGCCAGACAGGGAATCTCCTACGAGCAGTACTTC. It yields the protein CASSARQGISYEQYF.

This clonotype occurred a few times. This rearrangement joins TRBV12-3 or TRBV12-4 to TRBJ1-5; 11 bases line up with TRBD1. The CDR3 sequence is 17 residues long. Trimming removed 5 bases from V and 1 base from J; junction bases left unmatched: 7. CDR3 protein: CASSATGTGGSNQPQHF. For the CDR3, the DNA is TGTGCCAGCAGTGCCACCGGGACAGGGGGAAGCAATCAGCCCCAGCATTTT.

This clonotype was recorded many times. The chain joins TRBV28 to TRBJ2-7; tentatively, D is TRBD2 (6 bases). Germline values: CDR1 MDHEN, CDR2 SYDVKM. The CDR3 runs to 15 residues. Between the trimmed V and J ends, which lost 2 bases and 4 bases, there was a span of 15 bases. CDR3 loop: CASSLRAGTWYEQYF. DNA for the CDR3: TGTGCCAGCAGTTTACGGGCGGGGACTTGGTACGAGCAGTACTTC.

This clonotype was counted between two and nine times. V is TRBV29-1 and J is TRBJ2-1, with TRBD2 identical over 8 bases. Germline CDR1 is SQVTM and CDR2 is ANQGSEA. The CDR3 has 13 residues. After removal of 4 bases from V and 4 bases from J, the junction contained 3 bases not matched to a gene. The DNA for the CDR3 is TGCAGCGTTGCAACTAGCGGATACAATGAGCAGTTCTTC. Residues: CSVATSGYNEQFF.